This is a list of T cell receptor beta chains from one sample in a study of Tregs in tolerant kidney transplant recipients. Measured with immunoSEQ multiplex PCR; TCRdb has only the in-frame clones, and not every one. This sample has some 70,000 clones, with 85% to 90% found just once. This specimen was CD4+ T cells from blood, taken before the transplant. These receptors originate from a human donor who received a combined kidney and bone marrow transplant. Both conserved end residues are part of each CDR3. The D gene is left open where the match is weak. A row's size may be missing; if present it is once, few, many or a size class.

v_call	clone_size	j_call	cdr3_length	d_call	cdr3_nt	cdr3_aa
TRBV5-4	once	TRBJ1-1	13	TRBD1	TGTGCCAGCAGCTTGCAGGGGGGCACTGAAGCTTTCTTT	CASSLQGGTEAFF
TRBV18	.	TRBJ2-1	14	TRBD2	TGTGCCAGCTCACCCGGACTAGCGGGAGTTGAGCAGTTCTTC	CASSPGLAGVEQFF
TRBV9	.	TRBJ2-1	16	TRBD2	TGTGCCAGCAGCGTAGGAGGGGGACTAGCGGGAAATGAGCAGTTCTTC	CASSVGGGLAGNEQFF
TRBV7-2	.	TRBJ2-5	12	.	TGTGCCAGCAGCTTAGTCGGGGAGACCCAGTACTTC	CASSLVGETQYF
TRBV29-1	.	TRBJ1-1	12	.	TGCAGCGTTGTATGGTCAGGGACTGAAGCTTTCTTT	CSVVWSGTEAFF
TRBV2	.	TRBJ1-3	17	TRBD1	TGTGCCAGCAGCTCTACCGGGACAGGGGGCTCTGGAAACACCATATATTTT	CASSSTGTGGSGNTIYF
TRBV10-1	.	TRBJ2-1	17	TRBD2	TGCGCCAGCACCGAGGAGGCTAGCGGGAGTTCCTACAATGAGCAGTTCTTC	CASTEEASGSSYNEQFF
TRBV28	.	TRBJ2-4	15	.	TGTGCCAGCAGGAGGCAGGGGAGCCAAGGGAACATTCAGTACTTC	CASRRQGSQGNIQYF
TRBV12-5	.	TRBJ2-2	17	TRBD1	TGTGCTAGTGGTTTCAGTCCCGGGACAGGAAACACCGGGGAGCTGTTTTTT	CASGFSPGTGNTGELFF
TRBV5-1	.	TRBJ2-1	13	.	TGCGCCAGCACCCCCCCCTCTTACAATGAGCAGTTCTTC	CASTPPSYNEQFF
TRBV27	.	TRBJ1-2	13	.	TGTGCCAGCAGTACCGGGACTACCTATGGCTACACCTTC	CASSTGTTYGYTF
TRBV6-5	.	TRBJ1-1	14	.	TGTGCCAGCAGATCAGGGTACGGAAAAACTGAAGCTTTCTTT	CASRSGYGKTEAFF
TRBV28	.	TRBJ2-7	12	.	TGTGCCAGCAGTTCGACAGACTACGAGCAGTACTTC	CASSSTDYEQYF
TRBV4-1	.	TRBJ1-1	15	.	TGCGCCAGCAGCCTAAGGGACATTATGAACACTGAAGCTTTCTTT	CASSLRDIMNTEAFF
TRBV5-5	.	TRBJ2-7	14	TRBD1	TGTGCCAGCAGCTCAAGGACAGGGGATTACGAGCAGTACTTC	CASSSRTGDYEQYF
TRBV2	.	TRBJ1-4	12	.	TGTGCCAGCAGTACAGGAAACGAAAAACTGTTTTTT	CASSTGNEKLFF
TRBV6-6	.	TRBJ2-3	12	.	TGTGCCAGCTGCGAAAACACAGATACGCAGTATTTT	CASCENTDTQYF
TRBV7-6	.	TRBJ1-4	18	.	TGTGCCAGCAGCAACGGTCGACAGTCCTTTGCAACTAATGAAAAACTGTTTTTT	CASSNGRQSFATNEKLFF
TRBV5-1	.	TRBJ2-2	17	TRBD1	TGCGCCAGCAGCTTCGCCGGGACAGGGGTGTACACCGGGGAGCTGTTTTTT	CASSFAGTGVYTGELFF
TRBV29-1	.	TRBJ2-1	13	TRBD1	TGCAGCGCGGACGGACAGGGGGGCAATGAGCAGTTCTTC	CSADGQGGNEQFF
TRBV18	.	TRBJ1-3	17	TRBD1	TGTGCCAGCTCACGAAGCCGGGACAGCGAAGGTGGAAACACCATATATTTT	CASSRSRDSEGGNTIYF
TRBV28	.	TRBJ1-4	19	TRBD1	TGTGCCAGCAGCCCAACTGGCGGGACAGGGGGGGATTTTAATGAAAAACTGTTTTTT	CASSPTGGTGGDFNEKLFF
TRBV7-3	.	TRBJ2-7	14	TRBD1	TGTGCCAGCAGCCCCGGGACAGCCCCCTACGAGCAGTACTTC	CASSPGTAPYEQYF
TRBV2	.	TRBJ2-1	15	TRBD2	TGTGCCAGCAGTGCATCCAGCGGGAGGGACAATGAGCAGTTCTTC	CASSASSGRDNEQFF
TRBV19	.	TRBJ1-5	16	.	TGTGCCAGCCGGCGGTATCCGAAAACTTCCAATCAGCCCCAGCATTTT	CASRRYPKTSNQPQHF
TRBV7-2	.	TRBJ2-1	14	TRBD1	TGTGCCAGCAGCTTAGATGGGACAGACAATGAGCAGTTCTTC	CASSLDGTDNEQFF
TRBV18	.	TRBJ2-4	15	.	TGTGCCAGCTCACCACCTGAGTGGGCCAAAAACATTCAGTACTTC	CASSPPEWAKNIQYF
TRBV5-4	.	TRBJ1-2	12	.	TGTGCCAGCAGCTTGGATCAGAATGGCTACACCTTC	CASSLDQNGYTF
TRBV2	.	TRBJ2-5	15	TRBD2	TGTGCCAGCAGTGAGGGCGGGAGGGCTAAAGAGACCCAGTACTTC	CASSEGGRAKETQYF
TRBV7-9	.	TRBJ2-1	14	TRBD2	TGTGCCAGCAGCTTAGCCGGGAGGGTCAATGAGCAGTTCTTC	CASSLAGRVNEQFF
TRBV7-2	.	TRBJ2-7	18	TRBD2	TGTGCCAGCAGCTTTGCCCTAGCGGGAGGGGGGTATGCCTACGAGCAGTACTTC	CASSFALAGGGYAYEQYF
TRBV10-3	.	TRBJ1-1	13	.	TGTGCCATCGGAGCTATCATGAACACTGAAGCTTTCTTT	CAIGAIMNTEAFF